Sequencing of this T cell receptor (beta chain) was carried out in a study of blood T cell repertoires in COVID-19. Profiling relied on immunoSEQ multiplex PCR, and the TCRdb table lists in-frame clones only, not all of them. The table shows some 130,000 clones, with around 89% occurring only once. The V end lost 2 bases, the J end lost 2 bases, and 7 bases lay between the germline ends. This CDR3 region has 14 residues. The V gene's germline CDR1 is MNHEY and CDR2 SVGEGT. Seattle patients were enrolled during active infection and followed longitudinally. J is TRBJ2-1 and V is TRBV6-2 or TRBV6-3; D may be TRBD1 (5 bases). The clonotype was recovered from a man aged 60 to 69 with COVID-19, enrolled during active disease. Sequencing was performed on peripheral blood. The CDR3 is CASSYQGTYNEQFF. DNA of the CDR3: TGTGCCAGCAGTTACCAGGGCACCTACAATGAGCAGTTCTTC.